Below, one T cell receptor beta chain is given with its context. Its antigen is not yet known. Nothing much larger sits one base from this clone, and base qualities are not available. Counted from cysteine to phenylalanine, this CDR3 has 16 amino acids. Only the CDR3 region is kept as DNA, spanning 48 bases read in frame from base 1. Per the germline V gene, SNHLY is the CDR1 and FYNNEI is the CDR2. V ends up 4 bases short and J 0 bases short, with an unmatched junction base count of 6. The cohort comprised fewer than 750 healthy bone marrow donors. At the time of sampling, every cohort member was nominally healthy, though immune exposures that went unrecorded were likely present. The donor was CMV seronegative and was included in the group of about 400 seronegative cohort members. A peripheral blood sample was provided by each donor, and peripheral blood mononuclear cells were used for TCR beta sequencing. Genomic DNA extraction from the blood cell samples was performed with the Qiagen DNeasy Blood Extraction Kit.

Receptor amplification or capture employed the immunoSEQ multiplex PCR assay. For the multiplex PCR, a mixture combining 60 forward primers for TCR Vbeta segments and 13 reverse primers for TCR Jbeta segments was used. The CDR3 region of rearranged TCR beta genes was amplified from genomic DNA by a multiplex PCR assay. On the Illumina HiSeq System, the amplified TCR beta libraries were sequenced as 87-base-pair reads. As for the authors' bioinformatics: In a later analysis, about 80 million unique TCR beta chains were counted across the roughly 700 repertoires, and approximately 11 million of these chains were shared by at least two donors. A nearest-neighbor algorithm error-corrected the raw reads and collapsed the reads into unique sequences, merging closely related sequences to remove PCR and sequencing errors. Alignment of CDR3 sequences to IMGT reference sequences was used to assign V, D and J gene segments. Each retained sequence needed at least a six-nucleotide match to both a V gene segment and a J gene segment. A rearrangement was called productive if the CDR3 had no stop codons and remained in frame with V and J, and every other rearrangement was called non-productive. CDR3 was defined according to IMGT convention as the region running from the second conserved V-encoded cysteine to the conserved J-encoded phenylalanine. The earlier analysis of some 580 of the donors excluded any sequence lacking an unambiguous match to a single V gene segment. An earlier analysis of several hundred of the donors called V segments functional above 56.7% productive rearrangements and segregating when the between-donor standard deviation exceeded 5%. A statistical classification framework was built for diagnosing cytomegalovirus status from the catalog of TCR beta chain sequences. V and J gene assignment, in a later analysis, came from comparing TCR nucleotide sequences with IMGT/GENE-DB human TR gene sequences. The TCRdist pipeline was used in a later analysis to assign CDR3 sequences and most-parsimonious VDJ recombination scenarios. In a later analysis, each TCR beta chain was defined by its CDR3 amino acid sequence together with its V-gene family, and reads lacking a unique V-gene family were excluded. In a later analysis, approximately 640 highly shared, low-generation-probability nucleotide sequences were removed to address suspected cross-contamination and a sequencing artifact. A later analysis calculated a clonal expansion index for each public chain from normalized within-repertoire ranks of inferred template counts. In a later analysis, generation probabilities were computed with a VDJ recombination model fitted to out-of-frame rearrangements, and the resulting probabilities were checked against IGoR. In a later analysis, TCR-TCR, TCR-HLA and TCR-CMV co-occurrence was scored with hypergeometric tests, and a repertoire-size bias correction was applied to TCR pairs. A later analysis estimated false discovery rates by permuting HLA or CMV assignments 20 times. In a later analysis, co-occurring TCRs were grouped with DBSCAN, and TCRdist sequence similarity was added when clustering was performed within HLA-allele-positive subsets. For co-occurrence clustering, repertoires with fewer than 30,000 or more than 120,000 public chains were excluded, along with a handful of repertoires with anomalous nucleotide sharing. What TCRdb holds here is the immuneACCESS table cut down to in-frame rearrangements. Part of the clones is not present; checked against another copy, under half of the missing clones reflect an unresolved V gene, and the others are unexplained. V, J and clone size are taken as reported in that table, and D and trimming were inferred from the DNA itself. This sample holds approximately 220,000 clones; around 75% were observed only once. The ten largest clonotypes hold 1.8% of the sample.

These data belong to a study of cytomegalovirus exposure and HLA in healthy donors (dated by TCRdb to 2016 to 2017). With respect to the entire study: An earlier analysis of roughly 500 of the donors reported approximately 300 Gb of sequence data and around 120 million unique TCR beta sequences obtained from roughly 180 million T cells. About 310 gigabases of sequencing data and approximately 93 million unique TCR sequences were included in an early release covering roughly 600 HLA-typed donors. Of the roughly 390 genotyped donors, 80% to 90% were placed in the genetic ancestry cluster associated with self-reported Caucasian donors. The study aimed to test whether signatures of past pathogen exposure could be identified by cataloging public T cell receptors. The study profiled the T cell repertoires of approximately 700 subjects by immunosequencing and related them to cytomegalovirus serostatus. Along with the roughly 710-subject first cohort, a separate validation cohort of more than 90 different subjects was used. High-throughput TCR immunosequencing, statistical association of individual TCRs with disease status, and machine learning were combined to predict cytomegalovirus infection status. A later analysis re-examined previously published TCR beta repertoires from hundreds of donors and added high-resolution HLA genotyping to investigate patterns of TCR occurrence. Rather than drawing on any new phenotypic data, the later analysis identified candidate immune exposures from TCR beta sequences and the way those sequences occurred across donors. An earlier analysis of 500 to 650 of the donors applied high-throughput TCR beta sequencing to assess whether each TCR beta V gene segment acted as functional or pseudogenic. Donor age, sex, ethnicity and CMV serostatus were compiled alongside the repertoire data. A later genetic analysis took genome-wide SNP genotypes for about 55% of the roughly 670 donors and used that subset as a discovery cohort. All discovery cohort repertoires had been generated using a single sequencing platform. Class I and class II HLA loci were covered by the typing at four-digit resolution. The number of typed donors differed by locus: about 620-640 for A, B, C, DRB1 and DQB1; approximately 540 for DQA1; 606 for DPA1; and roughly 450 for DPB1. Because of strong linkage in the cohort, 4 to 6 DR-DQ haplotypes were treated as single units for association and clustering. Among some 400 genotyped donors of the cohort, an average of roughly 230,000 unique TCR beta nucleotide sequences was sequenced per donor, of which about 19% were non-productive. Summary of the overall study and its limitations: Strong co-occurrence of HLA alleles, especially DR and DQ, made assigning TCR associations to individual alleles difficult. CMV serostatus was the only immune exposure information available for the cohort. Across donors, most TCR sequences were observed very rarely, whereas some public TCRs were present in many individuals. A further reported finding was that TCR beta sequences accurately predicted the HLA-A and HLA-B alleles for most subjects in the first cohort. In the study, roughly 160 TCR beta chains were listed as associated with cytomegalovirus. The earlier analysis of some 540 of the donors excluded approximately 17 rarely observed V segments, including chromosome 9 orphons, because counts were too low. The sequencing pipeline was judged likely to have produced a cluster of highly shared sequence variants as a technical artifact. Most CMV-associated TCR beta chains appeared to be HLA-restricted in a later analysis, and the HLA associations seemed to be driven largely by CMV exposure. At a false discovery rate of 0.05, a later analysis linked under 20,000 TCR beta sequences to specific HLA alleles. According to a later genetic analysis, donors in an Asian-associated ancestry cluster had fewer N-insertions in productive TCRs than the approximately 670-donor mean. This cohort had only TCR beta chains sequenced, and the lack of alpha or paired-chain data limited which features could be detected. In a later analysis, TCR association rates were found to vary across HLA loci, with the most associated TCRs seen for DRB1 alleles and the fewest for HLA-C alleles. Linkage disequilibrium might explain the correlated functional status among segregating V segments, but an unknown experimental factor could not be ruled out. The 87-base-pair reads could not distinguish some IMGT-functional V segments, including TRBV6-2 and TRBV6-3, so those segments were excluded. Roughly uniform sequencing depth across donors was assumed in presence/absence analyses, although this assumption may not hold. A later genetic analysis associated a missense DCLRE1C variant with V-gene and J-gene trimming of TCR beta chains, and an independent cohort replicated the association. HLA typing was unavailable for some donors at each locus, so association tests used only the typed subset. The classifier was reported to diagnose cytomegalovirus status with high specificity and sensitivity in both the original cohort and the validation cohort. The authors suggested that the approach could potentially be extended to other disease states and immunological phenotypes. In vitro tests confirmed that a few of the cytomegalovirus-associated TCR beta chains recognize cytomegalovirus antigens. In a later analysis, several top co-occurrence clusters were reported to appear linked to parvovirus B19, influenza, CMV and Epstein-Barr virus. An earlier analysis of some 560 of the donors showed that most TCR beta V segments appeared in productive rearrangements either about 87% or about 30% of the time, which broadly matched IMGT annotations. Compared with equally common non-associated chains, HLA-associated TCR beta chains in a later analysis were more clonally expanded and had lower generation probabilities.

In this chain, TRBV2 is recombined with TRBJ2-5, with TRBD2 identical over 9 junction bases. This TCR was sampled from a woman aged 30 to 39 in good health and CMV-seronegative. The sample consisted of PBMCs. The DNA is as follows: TGTGCCAGCAGTGTACGAGCGGGGGGTTACCAAGAGACCCAGTACTTC. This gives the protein CASSVRAGGYQETQYF.